The rows below give T cell receptor beta chains drawn from one sample of a study of breast tumors, draining lymph nodes, adjacent tissues. TCRdb re-derived calls from the multiplex PCR reads in MiXCR, one entry per CDR3 protein. The sample contains fewer than 250,000 distinct CDR3 sequences, roughly 32% of which appear only once. The sequencing sample was made of axillary lymph node tissue. These receptors were taken from a female donor with breast cancer. Some clones in this sample may be carry-over from other donors' samples. CDR3s include the opening cysteine and the closing phenylalanine or tryptophan. The D gene is left open where the match is weak. Clone sizes are given selectively: once, few, many, or a class where the clone is expanded.

V	D	J	size	length	DNA	CDR3
TRBV2	TRBD1	TRBJ1-3	many	14	TGTGCCAGCAGGGACAGGGTCTCTGGAAACACCATATATTTT	CASRDRVSGNTIYF
TRBV6-6	.	TRBJ2-1	.	17	TGTGTCAGCAGTTCGCACCCTTCTCGCGGGGCCTACAATGAGCAGTTCTTC	CVSSSHPSRGAYNEQFF
TRBV6-1	.	TRBJ2-7	many	15	TGTGCCAGCAGTGATATCCCCCGAGGCGCCTACGAGCAGTACTTC	CASSDIPRGAYEQYF
TRBV7-9	.	TRBJ2-1	many	14	TGTGCCAGCAGCCCCCAAGGCGCTACCAATGAGCAGTTCTTC	CASSPQGATNEQFF
TRBV15	.	TRBJ1-5	many	14	TGTGCCACCAGCAGGTCGTATAGCAATCAGCCCCAGCATTTT	CATSRSYSNQPQHF
TRBV7-2	.	TRBJ1-1	.	12	TGTGCCAGCAGCCCGGCGGGGATTGAAGCTTTCTTT	CASSPAGIEAFF
TRBV5-1	.	TRBJ2-5	many	13	TGCGCCAGCAGCTCGCTAACGGGGGAGACCCAGTACTTC	CASSSLTGETQYF
TRBV25-1	TRBD1	TRBJ1-6	.	15	TGTGCCAGCAGAGCCCCGGGACAGGGGAATTCACCCCTCCACTTT	CASRAPGQGNSPLHF
TRBV5-1	.	TRBJ1-6	.	15	TGCGCCAGCGGCGGGGGCGCAGTCCCGGGCTCACCCCTCCACTTT	CASGGGAVPGSPLHF
TRBV6-1	.	TRBJ1-6	.	13	TGTGCCAGCAGCCTAGCGGGAGGATCACCCCTCCACTTT	CASSLAGGSPLHF
TRBV15	.	TRBJ2-2	.	15	TGTGCCACCAGCAGGGGGACAACGAACACCGGGGAGCTGTTTTTT	CATSRGTTNTGELFF
TRBV27	.	TRBJ2-6	.	16	TGTGCCAGCAGTCACCCCCGACCGGGTCGGGCCAACGCCCTGACTTTC	CASSHPRPGRANALTF
TRBV29-1	.	TRBJ2-7	many	11	TGCAGCGTTGGAGGGCCCTACGAGCAGTACTTC	CSVGGPYEQYF
TRBV7-8	TRBD2	TRBJ2-2	many	16	TGTGCCAGCACTAGAACCGGGGGGAGGGTCACCGGGGAGCTGTTTTTT	CASTRTGGRVTGELFF
TRBV7-2	.	TRBJ2-3	many	16	TGTGCCAGCAGCTCTTCAGTAGCGGTCAGCACAGATACGCAGTATTTT	CASSSSVAVSTDTQYF
TRBV9	.	TRBJ2-3	many	13	TGTGCCAGCAGCCCCAAAGGAACCAATACGCAGTATTTT	CASSPKGTNTQYF
TRBV6-5	.	TRBJ2-4	few	11	TGTGCCAGCAGTTTCAAAAACATTCAGTACTTC	CASSFKNIQYF
TRBV6-1	TRBD2	TRBJ2-1	few	14	TGTGCCAGCAGTCAACCGGGAGGGCGTCGGGAGCAGTTCTTC	CASSQPGGRREQFF
TRBV15	TRBD2	TRBJ2-1	.	17	TGTGCCACCAGCAGTGCTGTACCGGGACTAGCGGGAGATGAGCAGTTCTTC	CATSSAVPGLAGDEQFF
TRBV24-1	.	TRBJ2-1	many	11	TGTGCCACCAGTGCGGGATTCGGACAGTTCTTC	CATSAGFGQFF
TRBV25-1	.	TRBJ2-5	many	13	TGTGCCAGCAGTGCAATTTTGCAAGAGACCCAGTACTTC	CASSAILQETQYF
TRBV20-1	.	TRBJ2-7	many	13	TGCAGTGCTAGAGGGGGAAAGATATACGAGCAGTACTTC	CSARGGKIYEQYF
TRBV5-1	.	TRBJ1-2	many	13	TGCGCCAGCAGCTTCTCTCCGAACTATGGCTACACCTTC	CASSFSPNYGYTF
TRBV5-5	TRBD1	TRBJ2-7	many	14	TGTGCCAGCAGCTTGTGGGCAGGGGGCGGCGAGCAGTACTTC	CASSLWAGGGEQYF
TRBV28	.	TRBJ2-3	few	13	TGTGCCAGCACCCGACTTGGGGGTGATACGCAGTATTTT	CASTRLGGDTQYF
TRBV14	.	TRBJ2-3	many	14	TGTGCCAGCAGCCTCCGGGGGCCTCGAGATACGCAGTATTTT	CASSLRGPRDTQYF
TRBV2	TRBD1	TRBJ2-7	.	14	TGTGCCAGCAGACCTGGACAGGAGTGGTCCGAGCAGTACTTC	CASRPGQEWSEQYF
TRBV7-2	.	TRBJ1-3	many	10	TGTGCCAGCCGGGGAAACACCATATATTTT	CASRGNTIYF
TRBV7-9	.	TRBJ2-3	many	15	TGTGCCAGCAGCAAAGGGGTTCAGTCCACAGATACGCAGTATTTT	CASSKGVQSTDTQYF
TRBV30	.	TRBJ2-5	.	11	TGTGCCTGGAGTAGACGGGAGACCCAGTACTTC	CAWSRRETQYF
TRBV9	.	TRBJ2-1	many	17	TGTGCCAGCAGCGTTAATAGCGTCCTGAGCTCCTACAATGAGCAGTTCTTC	CASSVNSVLSSYNEQFF
TRBV7-3	.	TRBJ1-6	.	14	TGTGCCAGCAGCTTTACAGGTTATAATTCACCCCTCCACTTT	CASSFTGYNSPLHF
TRBV5-4	.	TRBJ2-3	many	14	TGTGCCAGCAGCTTGCACCGATCCACAGATACGCAGTATTTT	CASSLHRSTDTQYF
TRBV4-1	.	TRBJ2-5	many	17	TGCGCCAGCAGCCAGTACCTATTACGGGACGGAGAAGAGACCCAGTACTTC	CASSQYLLRDGEETQYF
TRBV7-9	TRBD1	TRBJ2-6	many	18	TGTGCCAGCAGCTTCGGGACAGGTGTATACTCTGGGGCCAACGTCCTGACTTTC	CASSFGTGVYSGANVLTF
TRBV10-3	.	TRBJ1-4	many	16	TGTGCCATCAGTGAGTCAGGGGGTGAGGGCGACGAAAAACTGTTTTTT	CAISESGGEGDEKLFF
TRBV2	TRBD1	TRBJ2-6	many	16	TGTGCCAGCAGAAGGGAACAGGGGGCTGGGGCCAACGTCCTGACTTTC	CASRREQGAGANVLTF
TRBV7-2	.	TRBJ2-3	many	15	TGTGCCAGCAGCAGGGGATCTGACAGCACAGATACGCAGTATTTT	CASSRGSDSTDTQYF
TRBV28	.	TRBJ1-5	.	14	TGTGCCACCTCGACGGGGCGGAGCAATCAGCCCCAGCATTTT	CATSTGRSNQPQHF
TRBV19	.	TRBJ1-5	.	14	TGTGCCAGTAGTACAGGGTCGCTTAATCAGCCCCAGCATTTT	CASSTGSLNQPQHF
TRBV18	.	TRBJ2-7	medium-sized	13	TGTGCCAGCTCACCACTATCTGACTACGAGCAGTACTTC	CASSPLSDYEQYF
TRBV5-1	.	TRBJ2-3	many	15	TGCGCCAGCAGCTTGGTAATTTTTGGCACAGATACGCAGTATTTT	CASSLVIFGTDTQYF
TRBV6-6	.	TRBJ2-7	many	14	TGTGCCAGCAGTCACTCGGGGCGGGGCTACGAGCAGTACTTC	CASSHSGRGYEQYF
TRBV7-3	.	TRBJ1-2	.	15	TGTGCCAGCAGCTTCACAGGGAGCATGAACTATGGCTACACCTTC	CASSFTGSMNYGYTF
TRBV6-5	.	TRBJ2-1	many	16	TGTGCCAGCAGTGGTAGCCGCACCCGCTCCTACAATGAGCAGTTCTTC	CASSGSRTRSYNEQFF
TRBV30	.	TRBJ2-2	many	14	TGTGCCTTAACCTGGGGGTCCAACACCGGGGAGCTGTTTTTT	CALTWGSNTGELFF